The clone carrying this TCR beta chain was found many times. One end of the junction is discordant with germline, which a read error may explain. This sample also contains other DNA sequences that code for the same CDR3. There were no patients who had received any treatment before thyroid surgery. TCRdb re-called the PCR reads via MiXCR. The sample shows tens of thousands of clones, 15% to 20% of them seen only once. This sample was taken from a study of metastatic and nonmetastatic thyroid tumors. The CDR3 has 13 amino acids. Looked up from germline, CDR1 is LGHDT and CDR2 is YNNKEL (reference sequence).

This clonotype originated in a female donor with papillary thyroid cancer or a benign thyroid nodule (not recorded which). Some clones in this sample may be carry-over from other donors' samples. The chain has TRBV3-1 and TRBJ2-7; a weak D match, TRBD2 (6 bases). Sequencing was carried out using blood. The CDR3 sequence: CASSPAGGVSLHF. The CDR3 DNA sequence: TGTGCCAGCAGCCCGGCCGGGGGAGTATCCTTACACTTC.